Listed here is a single TCR beta chain. These data come from a study of technical replicates of blood from a handful of donors. V was cut by 6 bases and J by 6 bases, with 14 bases left in between. Germline V gives CDR1 LNHDA, CDR2 SQIVND (reference sequence). The length of the CDR3 is 14 residues. Measured with immunoSEQ multiplex PCR; TCRdb has only the in-frame clones, and not every one. The sample records tens of thousands of clones, 75% to 95% being singletons. This TCR came from a human donor in good health. Some clones in this sample may be carry-over from other donors' samples. Sequenced material: T cells isolated from PBMCs. The chain carries TRBV19 and TRBJ2-2; D is perhaps TRBD1 (6 bases). The CDR3 bases are TGTGCCAGTAGGATTTCTTCAGGGGCCGGGGAGCTGTTTTTT. This gives the protein CASRISSGAGELFF.